This T cell receptor beta chain was documented in a study of cytomegalovirus exposure and HLA in healthy donors. Whole-study context: Early released data comprised around 80 million unique TCRs from HLA-typed donors. Genotyping of 398 donors showed that 80% to 85% belonged to the Caucasian-associated ancestry cluster.

The primer mix had 60 Vbeta and 13 Jbeta primers. Here immunoSEQ multiplex PCR was the method, and the copy in TCRdb shows in-frame clones only, minus some. In the table there are about 92,000 clones, just under 70% of which are singletons. Study-wide points: Later analysis suggested most CMV-associated TCR beta chains were HLA-restricted. Differences between HLA loci emerged in a later analysis of TCR association rates, with DRB1 most and HLA-C fewest.

Concerning this clone: Its matching antigen is unknown.

The sequenced sample consisted of PBMCs. The sequence was collected from a man between 45 and 60 years old in good health and CMV-seronegative.

The CDR3 loop is CASSGAGDGDTEAFF. In DNA form, the CDR3 reads TGTGCCAGCAGTGGGGCGGGGGATGGGGACACTGAAGCTTTCTTT. The rearrangement links TRBV28 to TRBJ1-1, with D possibly matching TRBD1 (5 bases). Germline V gene lookup returns CDR1 MDHEN and CDR2 SYDVKM. The CDR3 contains 15 residues. Deletions cut 5 bases from V and 3 bases from J, with 16 bases between.